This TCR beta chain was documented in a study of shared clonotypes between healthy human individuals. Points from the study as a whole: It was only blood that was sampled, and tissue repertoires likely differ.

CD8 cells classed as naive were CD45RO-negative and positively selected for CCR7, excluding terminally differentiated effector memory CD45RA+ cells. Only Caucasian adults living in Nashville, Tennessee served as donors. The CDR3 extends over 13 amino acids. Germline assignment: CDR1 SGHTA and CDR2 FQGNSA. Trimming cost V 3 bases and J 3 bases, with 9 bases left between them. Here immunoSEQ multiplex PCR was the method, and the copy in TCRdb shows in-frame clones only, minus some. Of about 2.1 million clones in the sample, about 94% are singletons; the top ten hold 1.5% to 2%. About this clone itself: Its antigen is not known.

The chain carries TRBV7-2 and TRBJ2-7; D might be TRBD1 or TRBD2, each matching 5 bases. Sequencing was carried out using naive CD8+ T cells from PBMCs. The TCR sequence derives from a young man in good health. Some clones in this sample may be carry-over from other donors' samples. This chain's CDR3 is CASSFRGVYEQYF. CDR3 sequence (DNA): TGTGCCAGCAGCTTTAGAGGGGTCTACGAGCAGTACTTC.